These 16 T cell receptor beta chains came from one sample sequenced in a study of blood T cells in healthy people across ages. PCR was performed a second time for 7 to 11 cycles using a sample-barcoded 5' primer and a J-beta primer mix. TCRdb redid the calling of the 5' RACE reads with MiXCR, one entry per CDR3 protein. The repertoire holds fewer than 700,000 distinct CDR3 sequences, with roughly two fifths as singletons. The specimen sequenced was blood. These receptors all stem from an elderly man in good health.

The J gene is TRBJ1-2, the V gene TRBV6-1; D ambiguous. Germline-derived CDR1 and CDR2 are MNHNS and SASEGT. The ends were cut back, 2 bases at V and 4 bases at J, with 11 bases in the middle. This CDR3 spans 14 amino acids. This chain's CDR3 is CASSENLQSYGYTF. The CDR3 DNA reads TGTGCCAGCAGTGAAAACTTGCAGAGCTATGGCTACACCTTC.

This clonotype occurred a few times. This chain connects TRBV11-1 to TRBJ1-5; maybe TRBD1 (6 bases). The CDR3 length is 16 residues. Trimming pared 3 bases from V and 6 bases from J, leaving 18 bases between. CDR1 and CDR2 from the germline V gene are SGHAT and FQDESV (reference sequence). This CDR3 reads CASSLGAGAGAQPQHF. CDR3 coding DNA: TGTGCCAGCAGCTTGGGAGCAGGGGCCGGGGCTCAGCCCCAGCATTTT.

The chain couples TRBV7-9 to TRBJ2-1; 7 bases match TRBD2. V lost 6 bases, J lost 8 bases, and 22 bases stayed unmatched. The CDR3 has 18 amino acids. CDR1 is SEHNR, CDR2 FQNEAQ, per germline (reference sequence). The CDR3 protein is CASSPAGLAEWVWDEQFF. The CDR3 DNA follows: TGTGCCAGCAGTCCCGCGGGGCTAGCGGAGTGGGTTTGGGATGAGCAGTTCTTC.

The V and J genes are TRBV9 and TRBJ2-7; possible D gene TRBD2, 6 bases. In germline, CDR1 is SGDLS, CDR2 YYNGEE. The CDR3 is 14 amino acids. Trimming cost V 3 bases and J 7 bases, with 17 bases left between them. This CDR3 reads CASSAPGLPNEQYF. The CDR3 DNA follows: TGTGCCAGCAGCGCACCGGGACTCCCTAATGAGCAGTACTTC. Combining the CDR3 with reference TRBV9 and TRBJ2-7 gives the whole variable domain DSGVTQTPKHLITATGQRVTLRCSPRSGDLSVYWYQQSLDQGLQFLIQYYNGEERAKGNILERFSAQQFPDLHSELNLSSLELGDSALYFCASSAPGLPNEQYFGPGTRLTVT.

This clonotype was seen a few times. The CDR3 DNA is TGCGCCAGCAGCCAAGGGAGGCGCACTGAAGCTTTCTTT. Translated: CASSQGRRTEAFF. The chain has TRBV4-1 and TRBJ1-1; D ambiguous. V lost 1 base and J lost 4, with 7 bases in between. From germline, CDR1 is MGHRA and CDR2 YSYEKL. This CDR3 contains 13 residues.

The rearrangement joins TRBV20-1 to TRBJ1-5, with D unclear. CDR1 DFQATT and CDR2 SNEGSKA come from the germline V gene (reference sequence). The CDR3 spans 13 residues. Trimming cost V 3 bases and J 1 base, with 7 bases left between them. In nucleotides, the CDR3 is TGCAGTGCTAGGGGAACAAGCAATCAGCCCCAGCATTTT. Protein product: CSARGTSNQPQHF.

This clonotype was observed at least ten times. The V and J genes are TRBV7-2 and TRBJ2-5; 7 nucleotides line up with TRBD1. This CDR3 has 15 amino acids. The V gene's germline CDR1 is SGHTA and CDR2 FQGNSA. V shed 1 base, J shed 1 base, and the junction held 3 bases outside the gene matches. DNA for the CDR3: TGTGCCAGCAGCTTAGGACAGGGAGCCCAAGAGACCCAGTACTTC. Protein sequence: CASSLGQGAQETQYF.

V usage is TRBV20-1 and J usage is TRBJ1-1; D is perhaps TRBD1 (5 bases). The germline V and J ends were trimmed by 0 bases and 2 bases, with 10 bases remaining between them. The CDR3 sequence is 14 residues long. CDR1 is DFQATT and CDR2 is SNEGSKA in the germline V gene (reference sequence). CDR3 residues: CSAREGRLNTEAFF. CDR3 nucleotide sequence: TGCAGTGCTAGAGAGGGACGGCTTAACACTGAAGCTTTCTTT.

The chain carries TRBV9 and TRBJ2-7; 7 bases fit TRBD1. The CDR3 totals 14 residues. V shed 4 bases, J shed 2 bases, and the junction held 6 bases outside the gene matches. Germline V gene data show CDR1 as SGDLS and CDR2 as YYNGEE. The DNA of the CDR3 is TGTGCCAGCAGCAGAAGAGGGACAGCCTACGAGCAGTACTTC. Its protein product is CASSRRGTAYEQYF.

This clonotype was seen only once. The chain combines TRBV4-1 with TRBJ2-2; 10 nucleotides match TRBD2. The V gene end was trimmed by 6 bases and the J gene end by 5 bases; junction bases not matched to a gene: 6. The CDR3 totals 15 residues. Looked up from germline, CDR1 is MGHRA and CDR2 is YSYEKL. In DNA, the CDR3 is TGCGCCAGCAGTCCCACTAGCGGGAAAACCGGGGAGCTGTTTTTT. Protein sequence: CASSPTSGKTGELFF.

This clonotype was detected only a few times. The J gene is TRBJ2-3, the V gene TRBV7-2, with TRBD2 identical over 8 bases. There are 15 residues in the CDR3. Germline V lookup: CDR1 SGHTA, CDR2 FQGNSA. J lost 1 base, V lost 5 bases, and 5 bases had no gene match. CDR3 amino acids: CASSTQRGRTDTQYF. The CDR3 bases are TGTGCCAGCAGCACCCAGCGGGGGCGCACAGATACGCAGTATTTT.

This clonotype was seen a single time. This chain joins TRBV20-1 and TRBJ2-2, with 13 nucleotides matching TRBD2. CDR3 length equals 18 residues. The V segment lost 6 bases and the J segment 2 bases; nucleotides outside the gene matches: 12. Germline V lookup: CDR1 DFQATT, CDR2 SNEGSKA (reference sequence). The CDR3: CSAIRTSGRGVNTGELFF. The CDR3 DNA reads as TGCAGTGCCATTCGGACTAGCGGGAGAGGGGTTAACACCGGGGAGCTGTTTTTT.

This chain joins TRBV3-1 and TRBJ1-4; tentative D call: TRBD1 (5 bases). V lost 5 bases to trimming and J lost 0 bases, with 13 bases between them. The V gene's germline CDR1 is LGHDT and CDR2 YNNKEL (reference sequence). The CDR3 length is 16 residues. This CDR3 is CASSVKSGSTNEKLFF. In DNA, the CDR3 is TGTGCCAGCAGCGTTAAGTCAGGGTCAACTAATGAAAAACTGTTTTTT.

This clonotype was picked up a small number of times. V usage is TRBV29-1 and J usage is TRBJ2-1; the match to TRBD2 covers 10 bases. Germline loops: CDR1 SQVTM, CDR2 ANQGSEA. V was pared by 7 bases and J by 0 bases, with 3 bases of the junction left unmatched. CDR3 size: 14 residues. The CDR3 is CSGGTSASYNEQFF. CDR3 bases: TGCAGCGGGGGGACTAGCGCCTCCTACAATGAGCAGTTCTTC.

This clonotype came up a few times. V and J are TRBV3-1 and TRBJ1-2, with D maybe TRBD1 (6 bases). Germline CDR1 and CDR2: LGHDT and YNNKEL (reference sequence). V was pared by 2 bases and J by 7 bases, with 11 bases between. The CDR3 runs 13 residues. The CDR3 DNA reads TGTGCCAGCAGCCAAAGGGCACAGGGTGGCTACACCTTC. It yields the protein CASSQRAQGGYTF.

This clonotype was seen just once. The chain joins TRBV20-1 to TRBJ1-6; 10 bases line up with TRBD1. V lost 0 bases to trimming and J lost 9 bases; unmatched junction nucleotides: 5. From germline, CDR1 is DFQATT and CDR2 SNEGSKA (reference sequence). The CDR3 loop spans 15 amino acids. DNA of the CDR3: TGCAGTGCTAGAGATGGGACAGGGGCCGGTTCACCCCTCCACTTT. This translates into CSARDGTGAGSPLHF.